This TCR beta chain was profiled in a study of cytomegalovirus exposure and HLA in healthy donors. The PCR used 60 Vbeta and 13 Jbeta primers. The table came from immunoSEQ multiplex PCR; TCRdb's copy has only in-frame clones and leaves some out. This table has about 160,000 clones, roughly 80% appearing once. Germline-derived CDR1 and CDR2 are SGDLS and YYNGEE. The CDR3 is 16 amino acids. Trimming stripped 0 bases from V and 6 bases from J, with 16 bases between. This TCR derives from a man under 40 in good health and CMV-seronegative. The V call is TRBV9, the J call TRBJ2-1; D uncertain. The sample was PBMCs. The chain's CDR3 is CASSVGGANFGNEQFF. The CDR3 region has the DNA TGTGCCAGCAGCGTAGGTGGAGCGAATTTTGGCAATGAGCAGTTCTTC.